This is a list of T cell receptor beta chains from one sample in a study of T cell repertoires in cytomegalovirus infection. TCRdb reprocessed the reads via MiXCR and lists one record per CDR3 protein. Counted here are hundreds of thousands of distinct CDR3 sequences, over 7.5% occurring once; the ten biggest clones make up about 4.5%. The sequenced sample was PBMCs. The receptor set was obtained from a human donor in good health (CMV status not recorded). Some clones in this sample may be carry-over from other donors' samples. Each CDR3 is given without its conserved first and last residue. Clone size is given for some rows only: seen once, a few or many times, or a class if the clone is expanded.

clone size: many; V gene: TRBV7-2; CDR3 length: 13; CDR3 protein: ASSLDTAQNYGYT
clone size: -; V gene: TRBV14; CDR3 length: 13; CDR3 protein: ASSKGTVSTDTQY
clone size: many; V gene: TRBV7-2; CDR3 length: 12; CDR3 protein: ASSLALRGGEQY
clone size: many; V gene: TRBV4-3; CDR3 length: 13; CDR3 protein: ASSQGPGAAETQY
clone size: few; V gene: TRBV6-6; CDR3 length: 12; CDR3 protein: ASTNRGSGTEAF
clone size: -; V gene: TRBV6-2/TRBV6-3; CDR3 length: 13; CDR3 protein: ASSYSAGGGNEQF
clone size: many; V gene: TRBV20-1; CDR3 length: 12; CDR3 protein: SASSSGGNQPQH
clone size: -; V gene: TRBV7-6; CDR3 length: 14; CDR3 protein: ASSLVPTGSNEKLF
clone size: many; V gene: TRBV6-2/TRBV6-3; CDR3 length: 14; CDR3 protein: ASSYTTTRTGETQY
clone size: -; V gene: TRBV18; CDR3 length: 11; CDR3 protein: ASSPPSPGEQF
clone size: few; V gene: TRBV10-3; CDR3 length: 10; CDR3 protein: AISEPSETQY
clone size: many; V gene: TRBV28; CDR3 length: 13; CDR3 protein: ASSFPRGRNTEAF
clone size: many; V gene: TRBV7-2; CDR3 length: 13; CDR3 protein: ASSRVLGGQETQY
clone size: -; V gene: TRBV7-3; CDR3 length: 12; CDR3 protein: ASSTSGTTGELF
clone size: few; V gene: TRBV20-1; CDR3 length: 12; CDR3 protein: SARGEPPSNEQF
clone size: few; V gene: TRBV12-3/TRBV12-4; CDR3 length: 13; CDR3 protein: ASSLGQELWDIQY
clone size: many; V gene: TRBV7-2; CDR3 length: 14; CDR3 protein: ASSLAVGQAKNIQY
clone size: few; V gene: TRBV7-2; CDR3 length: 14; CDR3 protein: ASSLGREGANYGYT
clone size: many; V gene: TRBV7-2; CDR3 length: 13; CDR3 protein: ASSLVRGRAGGYT
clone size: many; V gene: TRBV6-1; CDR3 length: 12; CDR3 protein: ASRGTIGHSPLH
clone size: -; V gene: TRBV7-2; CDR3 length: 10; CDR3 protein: ASSLGGGGAY
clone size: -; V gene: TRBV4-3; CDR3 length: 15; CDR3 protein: ASSQTQGRTANEKLF
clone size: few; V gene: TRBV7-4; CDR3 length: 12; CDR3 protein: ASSFGIVQETQY
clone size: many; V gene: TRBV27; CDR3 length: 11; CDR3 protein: ASSPSLGPEQY
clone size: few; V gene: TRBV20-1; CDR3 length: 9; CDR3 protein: SLRAGNTIY
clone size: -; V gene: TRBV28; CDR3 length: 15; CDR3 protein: ASRFPTGGQVNTEAF
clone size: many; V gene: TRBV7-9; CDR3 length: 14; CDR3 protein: ASSPASAGGPYEQY
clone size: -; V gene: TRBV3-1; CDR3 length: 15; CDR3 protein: ASEPSRRPTYQETQY
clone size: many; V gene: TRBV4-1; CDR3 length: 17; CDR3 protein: ASSHPTSGYSGYQETQY
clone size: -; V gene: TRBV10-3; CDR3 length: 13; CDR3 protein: AISPDSHSYNEQF
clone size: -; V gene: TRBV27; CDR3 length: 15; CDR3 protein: ASSPQIPRTGDYGYT
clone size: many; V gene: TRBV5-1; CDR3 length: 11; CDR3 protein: ASSASGNQPQH
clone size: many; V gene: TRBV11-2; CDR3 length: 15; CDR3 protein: ASSLIGSGYSYNEQF
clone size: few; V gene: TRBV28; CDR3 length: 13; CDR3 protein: ASSSPGASGNTIY
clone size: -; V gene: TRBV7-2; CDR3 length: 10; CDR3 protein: ASSLTVHEQF
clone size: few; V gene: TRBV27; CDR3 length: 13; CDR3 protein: ASSILRGGLNEQF
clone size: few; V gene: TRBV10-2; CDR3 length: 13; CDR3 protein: ASSESGAYTDTQY
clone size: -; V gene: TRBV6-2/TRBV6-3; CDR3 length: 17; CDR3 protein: ASSYSSKGQGLRTDTQY
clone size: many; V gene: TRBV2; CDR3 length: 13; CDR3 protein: ASSEGGQSTEKLF
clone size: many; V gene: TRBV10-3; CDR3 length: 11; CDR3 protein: AISGQGPETQY
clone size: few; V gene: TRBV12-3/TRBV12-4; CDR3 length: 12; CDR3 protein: ASSLGRGEETQY